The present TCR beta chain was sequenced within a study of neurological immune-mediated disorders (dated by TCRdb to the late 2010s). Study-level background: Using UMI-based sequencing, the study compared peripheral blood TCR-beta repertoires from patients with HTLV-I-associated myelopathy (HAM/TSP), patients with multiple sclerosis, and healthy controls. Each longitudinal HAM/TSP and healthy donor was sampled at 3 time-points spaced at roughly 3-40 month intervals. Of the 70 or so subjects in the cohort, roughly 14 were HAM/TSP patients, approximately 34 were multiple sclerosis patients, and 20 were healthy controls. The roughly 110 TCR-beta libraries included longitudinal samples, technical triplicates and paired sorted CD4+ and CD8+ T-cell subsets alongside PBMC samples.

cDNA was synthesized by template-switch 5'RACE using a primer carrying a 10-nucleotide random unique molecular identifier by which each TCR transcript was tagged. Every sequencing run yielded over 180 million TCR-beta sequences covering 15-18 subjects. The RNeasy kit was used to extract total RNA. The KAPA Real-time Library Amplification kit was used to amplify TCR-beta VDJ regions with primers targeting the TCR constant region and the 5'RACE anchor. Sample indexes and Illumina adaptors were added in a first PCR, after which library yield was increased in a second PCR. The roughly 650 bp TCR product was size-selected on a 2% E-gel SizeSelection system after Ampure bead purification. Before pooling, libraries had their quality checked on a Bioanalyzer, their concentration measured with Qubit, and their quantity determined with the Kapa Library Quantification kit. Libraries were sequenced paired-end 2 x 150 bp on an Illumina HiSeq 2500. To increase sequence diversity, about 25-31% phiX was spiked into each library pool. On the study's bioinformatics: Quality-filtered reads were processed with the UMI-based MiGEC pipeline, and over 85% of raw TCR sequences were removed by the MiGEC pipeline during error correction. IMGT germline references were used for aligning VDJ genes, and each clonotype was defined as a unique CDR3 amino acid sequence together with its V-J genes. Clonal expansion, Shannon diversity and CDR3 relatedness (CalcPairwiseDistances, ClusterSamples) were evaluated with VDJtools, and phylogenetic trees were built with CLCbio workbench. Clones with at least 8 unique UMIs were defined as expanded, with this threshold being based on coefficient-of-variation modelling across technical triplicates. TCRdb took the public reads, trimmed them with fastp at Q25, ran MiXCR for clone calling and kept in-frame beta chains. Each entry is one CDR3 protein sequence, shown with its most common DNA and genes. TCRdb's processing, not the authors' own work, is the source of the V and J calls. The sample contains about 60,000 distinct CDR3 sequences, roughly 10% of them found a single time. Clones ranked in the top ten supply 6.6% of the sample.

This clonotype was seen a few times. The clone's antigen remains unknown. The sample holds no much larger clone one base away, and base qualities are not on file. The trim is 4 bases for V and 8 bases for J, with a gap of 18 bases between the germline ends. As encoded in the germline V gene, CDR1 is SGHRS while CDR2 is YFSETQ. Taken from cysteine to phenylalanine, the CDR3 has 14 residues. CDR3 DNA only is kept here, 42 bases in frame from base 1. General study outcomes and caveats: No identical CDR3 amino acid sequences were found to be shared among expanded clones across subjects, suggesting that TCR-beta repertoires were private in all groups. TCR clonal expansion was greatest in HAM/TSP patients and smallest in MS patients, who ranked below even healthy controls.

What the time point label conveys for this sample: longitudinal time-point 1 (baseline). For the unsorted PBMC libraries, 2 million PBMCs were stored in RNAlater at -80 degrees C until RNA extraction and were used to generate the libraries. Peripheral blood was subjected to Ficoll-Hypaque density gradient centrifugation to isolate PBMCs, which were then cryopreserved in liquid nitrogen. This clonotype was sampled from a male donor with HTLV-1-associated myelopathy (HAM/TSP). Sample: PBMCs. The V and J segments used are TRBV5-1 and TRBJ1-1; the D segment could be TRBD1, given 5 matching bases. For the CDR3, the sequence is CASSESGGNVEAFF. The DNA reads TGCGCCAGCAGCGAGAGCGGGGGTAACGTCGAAGCTTTCTTT.